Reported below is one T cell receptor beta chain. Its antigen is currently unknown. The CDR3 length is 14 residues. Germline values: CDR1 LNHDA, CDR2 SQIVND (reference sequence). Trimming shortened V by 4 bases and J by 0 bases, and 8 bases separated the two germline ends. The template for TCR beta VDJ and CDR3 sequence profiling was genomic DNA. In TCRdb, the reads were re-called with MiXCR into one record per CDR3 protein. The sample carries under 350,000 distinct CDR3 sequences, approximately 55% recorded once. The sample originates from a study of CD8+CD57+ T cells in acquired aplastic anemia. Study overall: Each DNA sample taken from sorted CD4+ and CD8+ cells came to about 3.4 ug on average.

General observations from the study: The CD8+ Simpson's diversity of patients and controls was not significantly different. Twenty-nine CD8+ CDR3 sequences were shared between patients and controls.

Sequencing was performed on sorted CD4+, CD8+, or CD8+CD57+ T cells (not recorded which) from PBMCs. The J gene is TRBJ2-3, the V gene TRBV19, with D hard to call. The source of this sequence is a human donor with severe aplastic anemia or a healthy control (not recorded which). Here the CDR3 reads CASSTPMSTDTQYF. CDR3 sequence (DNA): TGTGCCAGTAGTACCCCGATGAGCACAGATACGCAGTATTTT.